The 3 T cell receptor beta chains given below trace back to one sample, sequenced in a study of memory CD4+ T cells and cytomegalovirus serostatus. Single viable CD3+CD4+CD8-CD45RO+ cells were sorted as the memory CD4+ T cells. The assay was immunoSEQ multiplex PCR, and TCRdb's table has in-frame clones only and misses some. Of approximately 61,000 clones in the sample, roughly 80% are singletons; the top ten hold around 0.58%. Sequenced: memory CD4+ T cells from blood. The receptors come from an adult in good health and CMV-seronegative. Some clones in this sample may be carry-over from other donors' samples.

The chain links TRBV6-5 to TRBJ1-1; no clear D. Germline CDR1 reads MNHEY; CDR2 reads SVGAGI. The CDR3 consists of 13 residues. V was cut by 5 bases and J by 2 bases, with 9 bases left in between. The CDR3 DNA reads as TGTGCCAGCAGTCCGACATTTAACACTGAAGCTTTCTTT. Translation gives CASSPTFNTEAFF.

V usage is TRBV27 and J usage is TRBJ2-7; 8 nucleotides line up with TRBD1. Germline CDR1 reads MNHEY; CDR2 reads SMNVEV (reference sequence). V dropped 5 bases and J dropped 0; count of bases not matched to a gene: 6. This CDR3 is built from 15 residues. The CDR3 DNA is TGTGCCAGCAGTATCTCAGGGACAGGCTCCTACGAGCAGTACTTC. It yields the protein CASSISGTGSYEQYF.

As DNA, the CDR3 is TGTGCCAGCAGTTACTCCTGGGCCTTGAACACTGAAGCTTTCTTT. Amino acid sequence: CASSYSWALNTEAFF. The chain recombines TRBV6-5 with TRBJ1-1; D is undetermined. In germline, CDR1 is MNHEY, CDR2 SVGAGI. This CDR3 is 15 amino acids long. With 0 bases removed from V and 0 bases from J, the gap between germline ends came to 8 bases.